This T cell receptor (beta chain) was retrieved from a study of blood T cell repertoires in COVID-19. The study recruited people aged roughly 18 to 100 years across approximately 25 US areas. Donors were grouped by their self-reported clinical history. Germline CDR1 SGHKS, CDR2 YYEKEE (reference sequence). The germline V and J ends were trimmed by 0 bases and 5 bases, with 8 bases remaining between them. CDR3 size: 13 residues. The method was immunoSEQ multiplex PCR; TCRdb's version includes in-frame clones alone and lacks a portion of them. Seen here are about 280,000 clones, around 80% observed once, and the top ten hold 5%.

The chain carries TRBV5-5 and TRBJ1-1; D might be TRBD1 (5 bases). The TCR sequence derives from a man aged 40-49 years who had been exposed to COVID-19. The sequencing input was PBMCs or T cells enriched from blood (not recorded which). The chain's CDR3 is CASSLGGSTEAFF. The CDR3 nucleotides read TGTGCCAGCAGCTTGGGGGGCTCGACTGAAGCTTTCTTT.